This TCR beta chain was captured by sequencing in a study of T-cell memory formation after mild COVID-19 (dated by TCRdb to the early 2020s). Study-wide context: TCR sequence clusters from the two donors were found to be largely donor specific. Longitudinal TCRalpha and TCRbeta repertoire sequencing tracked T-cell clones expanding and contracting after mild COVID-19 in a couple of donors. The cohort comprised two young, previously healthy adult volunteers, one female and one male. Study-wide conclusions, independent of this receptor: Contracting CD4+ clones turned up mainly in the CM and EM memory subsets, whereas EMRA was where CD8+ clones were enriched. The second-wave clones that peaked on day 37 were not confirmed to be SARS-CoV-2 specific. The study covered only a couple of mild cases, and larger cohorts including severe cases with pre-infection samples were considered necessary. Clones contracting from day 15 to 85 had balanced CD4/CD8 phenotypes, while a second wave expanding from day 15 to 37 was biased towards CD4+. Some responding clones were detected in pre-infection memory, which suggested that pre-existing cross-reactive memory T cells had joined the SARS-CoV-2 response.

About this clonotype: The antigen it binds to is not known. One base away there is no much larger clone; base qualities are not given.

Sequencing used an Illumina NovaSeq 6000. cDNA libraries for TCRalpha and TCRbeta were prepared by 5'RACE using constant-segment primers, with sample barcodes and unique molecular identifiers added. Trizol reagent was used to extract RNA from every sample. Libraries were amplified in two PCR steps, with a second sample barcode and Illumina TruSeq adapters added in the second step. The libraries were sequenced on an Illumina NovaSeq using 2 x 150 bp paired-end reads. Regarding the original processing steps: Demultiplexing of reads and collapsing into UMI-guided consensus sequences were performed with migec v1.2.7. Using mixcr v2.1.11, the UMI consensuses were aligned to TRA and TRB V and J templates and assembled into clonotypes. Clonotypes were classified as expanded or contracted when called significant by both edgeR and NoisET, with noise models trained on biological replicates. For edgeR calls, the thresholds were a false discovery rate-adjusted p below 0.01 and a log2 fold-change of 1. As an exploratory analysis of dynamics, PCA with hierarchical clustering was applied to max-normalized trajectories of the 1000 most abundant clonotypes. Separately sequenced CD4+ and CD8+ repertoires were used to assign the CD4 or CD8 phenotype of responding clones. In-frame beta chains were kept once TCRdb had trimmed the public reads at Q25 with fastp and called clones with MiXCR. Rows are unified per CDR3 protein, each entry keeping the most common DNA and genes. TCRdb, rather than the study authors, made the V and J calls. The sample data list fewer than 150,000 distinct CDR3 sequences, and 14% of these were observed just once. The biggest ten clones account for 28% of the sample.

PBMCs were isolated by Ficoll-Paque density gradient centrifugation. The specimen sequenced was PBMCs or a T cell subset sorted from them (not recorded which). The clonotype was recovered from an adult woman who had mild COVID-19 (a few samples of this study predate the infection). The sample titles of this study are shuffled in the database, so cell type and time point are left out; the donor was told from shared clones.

The bases are TGTGCCAGCAGCTTCTCCCCGAGGGCAGATACGCAGTATTTT. Its translation reads: CASSFSPRADTQYF. Recombination joined TRBV7-9 with TRBJ2-3, and the D gene may be TRBD2, 5 bases matching. CDR1 and CDR2 are read off the germline V gene (reference sequence) as SEHNR and FQNEAQ. The cysteine opens and the phenylalanine closes a CDR3 of 14 amino acids. Only the CDR3 DNA is retained, 42 bases long and in frame from the first base. V and J are truncated by 3 bases and 4 bases respectively, leaving an intervening sequence of 11 bases.